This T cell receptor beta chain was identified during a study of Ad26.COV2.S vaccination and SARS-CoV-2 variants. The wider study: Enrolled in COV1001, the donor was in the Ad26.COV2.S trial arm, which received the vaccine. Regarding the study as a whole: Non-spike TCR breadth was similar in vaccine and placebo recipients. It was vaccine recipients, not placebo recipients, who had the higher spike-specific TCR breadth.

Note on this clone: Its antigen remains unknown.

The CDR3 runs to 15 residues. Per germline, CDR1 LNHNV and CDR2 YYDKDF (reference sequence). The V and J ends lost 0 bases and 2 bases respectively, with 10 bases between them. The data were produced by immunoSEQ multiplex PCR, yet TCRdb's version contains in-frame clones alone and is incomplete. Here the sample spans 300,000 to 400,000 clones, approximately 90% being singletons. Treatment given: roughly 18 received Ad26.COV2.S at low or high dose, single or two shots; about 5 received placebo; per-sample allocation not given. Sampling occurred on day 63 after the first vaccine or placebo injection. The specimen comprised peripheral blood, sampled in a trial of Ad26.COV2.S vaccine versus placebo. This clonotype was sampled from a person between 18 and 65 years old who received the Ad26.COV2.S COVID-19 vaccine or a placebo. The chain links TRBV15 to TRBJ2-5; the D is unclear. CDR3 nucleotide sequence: TGTGCCACCAGCAGAGATCGGGCAAAACAAGAGACCCAGTACTTC. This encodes CATSRDRAKQETQYF.